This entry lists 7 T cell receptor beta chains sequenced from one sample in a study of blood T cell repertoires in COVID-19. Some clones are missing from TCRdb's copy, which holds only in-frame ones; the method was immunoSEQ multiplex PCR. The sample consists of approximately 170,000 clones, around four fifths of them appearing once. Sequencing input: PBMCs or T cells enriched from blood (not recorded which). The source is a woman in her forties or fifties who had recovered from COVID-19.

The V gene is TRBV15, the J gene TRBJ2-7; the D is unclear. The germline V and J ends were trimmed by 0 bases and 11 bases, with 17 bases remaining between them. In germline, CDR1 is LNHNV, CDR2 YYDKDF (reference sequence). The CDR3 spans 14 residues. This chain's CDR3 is CATSRDRGSATEYF. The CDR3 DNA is TGTGCCACCAGCAGAGATCGAGGCAGTGCAACTGAGTACTTC.

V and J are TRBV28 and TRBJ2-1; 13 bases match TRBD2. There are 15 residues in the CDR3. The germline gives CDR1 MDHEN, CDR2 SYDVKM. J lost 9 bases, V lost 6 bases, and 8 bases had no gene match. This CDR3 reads CASRPGLAGVVEQFF. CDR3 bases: TGTGCCAGCAGGCCAGGACTAGCGGGAGTTGTTGAGCAGTTCTTC.

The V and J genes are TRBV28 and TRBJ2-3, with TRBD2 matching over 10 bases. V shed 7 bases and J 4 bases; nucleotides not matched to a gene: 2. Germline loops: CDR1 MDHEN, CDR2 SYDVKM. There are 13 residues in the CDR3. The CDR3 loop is CASKLAGADTQYF. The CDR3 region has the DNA TGTGCCAGCAAGCTAGCGGGAGCAGATACGCAGTATTTT.

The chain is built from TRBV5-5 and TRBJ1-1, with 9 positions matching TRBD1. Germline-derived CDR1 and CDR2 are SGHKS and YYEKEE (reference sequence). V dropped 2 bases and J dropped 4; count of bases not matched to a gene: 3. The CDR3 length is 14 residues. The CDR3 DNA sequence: TGTGCCAGCAGCTTTGGACAGGGGACCACTGAAGCTTTCTTT. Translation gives CASSFGQGTTEAFF.

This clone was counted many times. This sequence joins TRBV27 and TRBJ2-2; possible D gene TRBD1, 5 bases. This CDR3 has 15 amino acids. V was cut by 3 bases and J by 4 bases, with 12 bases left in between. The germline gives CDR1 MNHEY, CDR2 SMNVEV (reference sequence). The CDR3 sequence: CASSFYVRGTGELFF. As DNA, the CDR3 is TGTGCCAGCAGTTTCTATGTAAGGGGCACCGGGGAGCTGTTTTTT.

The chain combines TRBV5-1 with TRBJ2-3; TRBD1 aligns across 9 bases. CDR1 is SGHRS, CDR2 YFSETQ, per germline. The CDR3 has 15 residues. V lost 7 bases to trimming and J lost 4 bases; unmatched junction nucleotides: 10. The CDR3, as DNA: TGCGCCAGCCGGCAACTGGGACAGGGTGCAGATACGCAGTATTTT. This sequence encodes CASRQLGQGADTQYF.

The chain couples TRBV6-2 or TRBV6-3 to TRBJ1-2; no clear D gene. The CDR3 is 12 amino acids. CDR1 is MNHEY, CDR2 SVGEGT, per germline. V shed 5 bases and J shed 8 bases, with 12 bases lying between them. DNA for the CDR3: TGTGCCAGCAGTCCAGACGGGAGGGGCTACACCTTC. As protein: CASSPDGRGYTF.